The clone carrying this TCR beta chain was picked up a small number of times. Its matching antigen is unknown. No fewer than 5.5 micrograms of total RNA were isolated from every sample. V shed 6 bases and J shed 6 bases, with 9 bases lying between them. The CDR3 spans 13 residues. This sample was taken from a study of blood T cells in healthy people across ages. Regarding the study as a whole: Older age coincided with a roughly linear decline in TCR beta diversity per million T cells. TCR beta diversity correlated strongly with naive T cell percentage. Diversity estimated from one million T cells was considered an underestimate.

PCR was performed a second time for roughly 7 to 12 cycles using a sample-barcoded 5' primer and a J-beta primer mix. TCRdb used MiXCR to reprocess the 5' RACE reads, holding one entry per CDR3 protein. Of about 1.7 million distinct CDR3 sequences listed, roughly 27% are singletons. V and J are TRBV12-3 or TRBV12-4 and TRBJ1-6; D is possibly TRBD1 (5 bases). This receptor was taken from a woman aged 25-40 years in good health. The sequencing sample was made of blood. CDR3 sequence (DNA): TGTGCCAGCAGATCGGGGGGTAATTCACCCCTCCACTTT. Translated: CASRSGGNSPLHF.